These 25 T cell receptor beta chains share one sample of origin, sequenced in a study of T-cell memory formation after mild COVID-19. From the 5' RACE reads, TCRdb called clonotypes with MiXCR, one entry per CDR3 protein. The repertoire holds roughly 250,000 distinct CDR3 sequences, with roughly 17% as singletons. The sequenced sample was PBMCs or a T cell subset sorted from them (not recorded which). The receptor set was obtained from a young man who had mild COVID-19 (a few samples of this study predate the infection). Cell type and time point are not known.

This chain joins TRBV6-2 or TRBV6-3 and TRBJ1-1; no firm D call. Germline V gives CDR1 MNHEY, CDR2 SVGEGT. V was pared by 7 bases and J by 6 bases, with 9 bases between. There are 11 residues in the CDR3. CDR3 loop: CASNQGAEAFF. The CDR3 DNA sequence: TGTGCCAGCAATCAAGGCGCTGAAGCTTTCTTT.

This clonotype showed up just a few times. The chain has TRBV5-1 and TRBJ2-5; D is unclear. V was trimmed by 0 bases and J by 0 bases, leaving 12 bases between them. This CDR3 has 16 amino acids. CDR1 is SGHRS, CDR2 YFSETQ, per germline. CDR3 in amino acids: CASSLVGTEYQETQYF. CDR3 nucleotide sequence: TGCGCCAGCAGCTTGGTGGGTACGGAGTACCAAGAGACCCAGTACTTC. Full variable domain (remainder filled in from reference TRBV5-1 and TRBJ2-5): KAGVTQTPRYLIKTRGQQVTLSCSPISGHRSVSWYQQTPGQGLQFLFEYFSETQRNKGNFPGRFSGRQFSNSRSEMNVSTLELGDSALYLCASSLVGTEYQETQYFGPGTRLLVL.

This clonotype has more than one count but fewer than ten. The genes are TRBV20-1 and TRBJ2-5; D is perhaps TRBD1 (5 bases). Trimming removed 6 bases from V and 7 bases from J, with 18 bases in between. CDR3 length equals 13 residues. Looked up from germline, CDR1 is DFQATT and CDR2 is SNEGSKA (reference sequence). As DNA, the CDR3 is TGCAGTGCCGTGGACACAAACCAAAGGACCCAGTACTTC. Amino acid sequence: CSAVDTNQRTQYF.

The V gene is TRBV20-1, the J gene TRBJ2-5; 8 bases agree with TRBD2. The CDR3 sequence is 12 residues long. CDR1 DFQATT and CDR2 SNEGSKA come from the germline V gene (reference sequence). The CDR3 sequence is CRATGGRETQYF. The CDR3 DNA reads TGCCGCGCCACGGGGGGGCGGGAGACCCAGTACTTC.

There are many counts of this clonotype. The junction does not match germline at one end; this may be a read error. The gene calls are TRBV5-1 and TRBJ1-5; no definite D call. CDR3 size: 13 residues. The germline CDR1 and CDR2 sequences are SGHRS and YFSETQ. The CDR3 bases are TGTGCCAGCAGTCGCGATAGCAATCAGCCCCAGCATTTT. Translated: CASSRDSNQPQHF.

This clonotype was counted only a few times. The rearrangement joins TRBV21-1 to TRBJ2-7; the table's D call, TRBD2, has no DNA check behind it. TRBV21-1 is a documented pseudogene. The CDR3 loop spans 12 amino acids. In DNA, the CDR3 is TGTGCCAGCAGCACTCGGAGGGACGAGCAGTACGTC. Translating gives CASSTRRDEQYV.

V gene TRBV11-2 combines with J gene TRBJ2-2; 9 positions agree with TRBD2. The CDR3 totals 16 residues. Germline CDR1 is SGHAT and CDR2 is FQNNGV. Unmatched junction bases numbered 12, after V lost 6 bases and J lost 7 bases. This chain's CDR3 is CASSSTRLAVRGELFF. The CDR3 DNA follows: TGTGCCAGCAGTTCAACACGACTAGCGGTACGCGGGGAGCTGTTTTTT. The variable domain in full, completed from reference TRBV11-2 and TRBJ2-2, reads EAGVAQSPRYKIIEKRQSVAFWCNPISGHATLYWYQQILGQGPKLLIQFQNNGVVDDSQLPKDRFSAERLKGVDSTLKIQPAKLEDSAVYLCASSSTRLAVRGELFFGEGSRLTVL.

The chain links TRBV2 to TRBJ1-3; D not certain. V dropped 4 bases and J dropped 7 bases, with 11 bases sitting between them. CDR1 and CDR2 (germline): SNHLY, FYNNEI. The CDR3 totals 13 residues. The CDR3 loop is CASSGRLGNTIYF. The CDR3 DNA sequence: TGTGCCAGCAGTGGACGGCTGGGGAACACCATATATTTT. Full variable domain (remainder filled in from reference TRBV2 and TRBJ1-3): EPEVTQTPSHQVTQMGQEVILRCVPISNHLYFYWYRQILGQKVEFLVSFYNNEISEKSEIFDDQFSVERPDGSNFTLKIRSTKLEDSAMYFCASSGRLGNTIYFGEGSWLTVV.

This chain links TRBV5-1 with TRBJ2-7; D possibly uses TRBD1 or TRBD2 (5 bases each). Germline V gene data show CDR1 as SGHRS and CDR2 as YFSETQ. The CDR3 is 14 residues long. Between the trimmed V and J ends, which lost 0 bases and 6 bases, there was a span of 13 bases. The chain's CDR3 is CASSLDGTAGEQYV. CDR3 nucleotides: TGCGCCAGCAGCTTGGATGGGACCGCGGGCGAGCAGTACGTC.

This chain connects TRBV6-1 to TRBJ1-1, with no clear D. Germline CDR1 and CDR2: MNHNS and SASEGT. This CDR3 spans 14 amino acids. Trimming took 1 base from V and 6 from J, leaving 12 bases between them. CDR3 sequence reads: CASSEDVLSPEAFF. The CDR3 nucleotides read TGTGCCAGCAGTGAAGACGTTCTTAGCCCTGAAGCTTTCTTT.

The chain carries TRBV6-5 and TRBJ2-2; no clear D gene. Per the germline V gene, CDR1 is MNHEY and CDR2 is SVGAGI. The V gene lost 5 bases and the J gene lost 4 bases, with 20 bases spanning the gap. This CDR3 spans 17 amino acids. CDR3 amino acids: CASSLYPVVAGTGELFF. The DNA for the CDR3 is TGTGCCAGCAGTCTCTACCCCGTGGTGGCCGGCACCGGGGAGCTGTTTTTT.

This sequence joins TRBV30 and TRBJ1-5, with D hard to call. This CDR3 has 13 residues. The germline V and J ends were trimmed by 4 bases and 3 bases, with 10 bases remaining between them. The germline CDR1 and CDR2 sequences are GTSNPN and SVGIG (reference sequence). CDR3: CAWTRDTNQPQHF. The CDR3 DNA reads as TGTGCCTGGACAAGGGATACCAATCAGCCCCAGCATTTT.

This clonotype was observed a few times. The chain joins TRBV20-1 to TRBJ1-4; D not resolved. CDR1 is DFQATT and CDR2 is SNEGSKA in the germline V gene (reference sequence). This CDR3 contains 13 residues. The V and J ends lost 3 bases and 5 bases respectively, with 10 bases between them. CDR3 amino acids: CSASTASNEKLFF. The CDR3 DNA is TGCAGTGCTAGTACAGCATCAAATGAAAAACTGTTTTTT.

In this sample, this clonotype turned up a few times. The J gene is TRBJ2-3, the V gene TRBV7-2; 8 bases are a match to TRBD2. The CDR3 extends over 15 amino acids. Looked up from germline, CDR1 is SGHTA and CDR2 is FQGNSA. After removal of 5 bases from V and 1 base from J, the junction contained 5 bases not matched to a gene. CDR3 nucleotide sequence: TGTGCCAGCAGCGGCGGGGGGCCGGGCACAGATACGCAGTATTTT. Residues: CASSGGGPGTDTQYF.

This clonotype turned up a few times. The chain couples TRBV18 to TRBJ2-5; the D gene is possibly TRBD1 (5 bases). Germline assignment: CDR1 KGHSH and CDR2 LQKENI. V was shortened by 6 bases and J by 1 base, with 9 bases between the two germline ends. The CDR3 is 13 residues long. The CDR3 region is CASSRQSQETQYF. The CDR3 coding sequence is TGTGCCAGCTCCCGACAGAGCCAAGAGACCCAGTACTTC. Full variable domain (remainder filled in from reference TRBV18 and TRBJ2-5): NAGVMQNPRHLVRRRGQEARLRCSPMKGHSHVYWYRQLPEEGLKFMVYLQKENIIDESGMPKERFSAEFPKEGPSILRIQQVVRGDSAAYFCASSRQSQETQYFGPGTRLLVL.

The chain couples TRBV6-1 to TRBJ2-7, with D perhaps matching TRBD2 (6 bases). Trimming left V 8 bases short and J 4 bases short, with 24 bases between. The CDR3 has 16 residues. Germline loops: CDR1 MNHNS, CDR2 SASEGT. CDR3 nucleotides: TGTGCCAGCTCGCTGAGGGAGGCTCGAGGGCTATACGAGCAGTACGTC. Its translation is CASSLREARGLYEQYV.

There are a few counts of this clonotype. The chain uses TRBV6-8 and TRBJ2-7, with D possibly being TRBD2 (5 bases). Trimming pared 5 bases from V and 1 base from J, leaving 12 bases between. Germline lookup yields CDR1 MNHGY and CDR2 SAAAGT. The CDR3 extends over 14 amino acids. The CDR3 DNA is TGTGCCAGCAGTCGCCCTCGAGGGTCCTACGAGCAGTACTTC. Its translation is CASSRPRGSYEQYF.

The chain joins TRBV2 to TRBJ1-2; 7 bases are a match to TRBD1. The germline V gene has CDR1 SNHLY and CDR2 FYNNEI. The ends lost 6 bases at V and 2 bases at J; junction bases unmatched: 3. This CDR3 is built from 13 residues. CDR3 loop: CASSGQVNYGYTF. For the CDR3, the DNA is TGTGCCAGCAGCGGACAGGTGAACTATGGCTACACCTTC.

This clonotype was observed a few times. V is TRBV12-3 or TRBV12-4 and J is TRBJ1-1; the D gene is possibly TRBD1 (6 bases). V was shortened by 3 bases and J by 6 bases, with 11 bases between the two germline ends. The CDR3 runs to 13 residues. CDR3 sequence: CASSFRGGAEAFF. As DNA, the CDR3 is TGTGCCAGCAGTTTCAGGGGAGGAGCTGAAGCTTTCTTT.

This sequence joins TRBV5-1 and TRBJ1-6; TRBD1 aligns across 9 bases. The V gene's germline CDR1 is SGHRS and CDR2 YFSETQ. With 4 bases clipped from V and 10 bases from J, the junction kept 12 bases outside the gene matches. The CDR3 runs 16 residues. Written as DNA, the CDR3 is TGCGCCAGCAGCGCCAATCCGGGACAGGGAGAATCACCCCTCCACTTT. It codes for CASSANPGQGESPLHF.

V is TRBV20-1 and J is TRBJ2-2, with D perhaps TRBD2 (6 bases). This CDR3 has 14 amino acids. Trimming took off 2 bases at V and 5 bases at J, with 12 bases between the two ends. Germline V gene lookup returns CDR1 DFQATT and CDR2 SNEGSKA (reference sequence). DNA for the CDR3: TGCAGTGCTAGAAGGCGGGGCGGGACCGGGGAGCTGTTTTTT. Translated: CSARRRGGTGELFF.

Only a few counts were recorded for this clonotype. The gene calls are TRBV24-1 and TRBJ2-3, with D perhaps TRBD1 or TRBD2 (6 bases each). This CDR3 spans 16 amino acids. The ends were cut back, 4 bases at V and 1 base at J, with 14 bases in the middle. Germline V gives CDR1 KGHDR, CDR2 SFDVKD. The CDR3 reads CATSDYPGAGTDTQYF. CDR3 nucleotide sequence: TGTGCCACCAGTGACTACCCGGGGGCCGGCACAGATACGCAGTATTTT.

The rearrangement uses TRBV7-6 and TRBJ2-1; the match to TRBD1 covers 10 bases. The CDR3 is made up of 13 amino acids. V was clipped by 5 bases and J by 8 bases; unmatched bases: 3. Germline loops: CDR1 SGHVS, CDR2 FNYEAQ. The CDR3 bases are TGTGCCAGCAGCAGGGACAGGGGCCATGAGCAGTTCTTC. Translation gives CASSRDRGHEQFF.

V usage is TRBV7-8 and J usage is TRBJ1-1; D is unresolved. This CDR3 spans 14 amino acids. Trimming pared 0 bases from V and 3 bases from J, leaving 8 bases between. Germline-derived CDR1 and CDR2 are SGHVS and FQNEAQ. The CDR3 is CASSLAGGYTEAFF. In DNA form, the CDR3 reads TGTGCCAGCAGCTTAGCCGGCGGATACACTGAAGCTTTCTTT.

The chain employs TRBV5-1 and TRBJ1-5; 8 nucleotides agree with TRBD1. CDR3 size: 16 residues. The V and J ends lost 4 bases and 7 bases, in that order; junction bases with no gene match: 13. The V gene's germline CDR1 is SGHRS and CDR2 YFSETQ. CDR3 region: CASSPGSGGAGQPQHF. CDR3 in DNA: TGCGCCAGCAGCCCGGGCTCAGGGGGCGCGGGCCAGCCCCAGCATTTT.